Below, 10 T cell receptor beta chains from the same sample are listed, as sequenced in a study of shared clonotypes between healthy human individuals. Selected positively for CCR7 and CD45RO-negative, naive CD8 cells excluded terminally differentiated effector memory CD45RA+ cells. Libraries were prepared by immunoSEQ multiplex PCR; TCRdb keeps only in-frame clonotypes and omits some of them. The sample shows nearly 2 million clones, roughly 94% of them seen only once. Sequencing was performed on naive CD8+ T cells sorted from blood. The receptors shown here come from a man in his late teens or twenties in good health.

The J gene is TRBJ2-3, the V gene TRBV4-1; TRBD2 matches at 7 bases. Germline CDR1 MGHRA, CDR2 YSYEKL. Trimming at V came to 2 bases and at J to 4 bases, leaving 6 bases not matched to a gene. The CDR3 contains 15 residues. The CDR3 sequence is CASSQTPGRADTQYF. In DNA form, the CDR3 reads TGCGCCAGCAGCCAAACCCCGGGGAGGGCAGATACGCAGTATTTT.

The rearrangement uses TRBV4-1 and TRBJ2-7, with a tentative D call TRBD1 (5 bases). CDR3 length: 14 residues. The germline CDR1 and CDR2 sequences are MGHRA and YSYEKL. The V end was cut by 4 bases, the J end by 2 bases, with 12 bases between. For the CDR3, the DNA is TGCGCCAGCAGCCTAGAGGTCAGGGCCTACGAGCAGTACTTC. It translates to CASSLEVRAYEQYF.

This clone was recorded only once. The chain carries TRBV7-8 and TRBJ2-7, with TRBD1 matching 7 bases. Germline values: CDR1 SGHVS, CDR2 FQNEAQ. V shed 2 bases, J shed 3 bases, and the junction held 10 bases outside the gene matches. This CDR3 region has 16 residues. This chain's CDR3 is CASSLHVTGLFYEQYF. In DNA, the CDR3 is TGTGCCAGCAGCTTACACGTGACAGGGTTGTTCTACGAGCAGTACTTC.

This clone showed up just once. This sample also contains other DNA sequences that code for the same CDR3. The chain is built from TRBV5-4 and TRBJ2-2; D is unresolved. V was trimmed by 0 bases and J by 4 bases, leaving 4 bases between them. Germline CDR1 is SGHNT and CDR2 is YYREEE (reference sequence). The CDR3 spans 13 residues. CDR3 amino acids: CASSLGITGELFF. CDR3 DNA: TGTGCCAGCAGCTTGGGAATCACCGGGGAGCTGTTTTTT.

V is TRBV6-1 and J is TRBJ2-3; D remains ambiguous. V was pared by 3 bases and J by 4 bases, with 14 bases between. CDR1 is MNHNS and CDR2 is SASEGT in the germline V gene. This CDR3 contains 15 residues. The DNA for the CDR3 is TGTGCCAGCAGTGAGGATTGGGAAGGGTCAGATACGCAGTATTTT. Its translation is CASSEDWEGSDTQYF.

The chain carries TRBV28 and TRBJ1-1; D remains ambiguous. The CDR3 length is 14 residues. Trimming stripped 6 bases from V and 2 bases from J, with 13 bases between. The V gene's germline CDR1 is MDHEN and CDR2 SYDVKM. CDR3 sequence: CASSQYEVNTEAFF. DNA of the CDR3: TGTGCCAGCAGCCAGTATGAGGTTAACACTGAAGCTTTCTTT.

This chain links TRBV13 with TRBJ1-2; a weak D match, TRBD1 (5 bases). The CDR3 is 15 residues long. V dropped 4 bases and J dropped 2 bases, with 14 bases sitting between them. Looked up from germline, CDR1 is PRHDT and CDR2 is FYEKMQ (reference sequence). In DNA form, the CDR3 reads TGTGCCAGCAGCTCGCAGGGAACCGGGAACTATGGCTACACCTTC. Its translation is CASSSQGTGNYGYTF.

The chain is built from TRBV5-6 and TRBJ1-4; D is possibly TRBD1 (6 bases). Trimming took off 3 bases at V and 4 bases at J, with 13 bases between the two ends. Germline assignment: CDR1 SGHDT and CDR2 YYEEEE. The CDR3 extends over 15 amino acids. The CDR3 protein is CASSSNDRFNEKLFF. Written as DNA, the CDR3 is TGTGCCAGCAGCTCCAATGACAGGTTTAATGAAAAACTGTTTTTT.

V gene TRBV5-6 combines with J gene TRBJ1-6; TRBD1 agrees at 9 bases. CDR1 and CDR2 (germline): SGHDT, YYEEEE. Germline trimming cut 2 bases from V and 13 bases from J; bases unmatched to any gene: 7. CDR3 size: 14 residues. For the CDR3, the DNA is TGTGCCAGCAGCTTCGGACAGGGGAGAGGTCCCCTCCACTTT. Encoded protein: CASSFGQGRGPLHF.

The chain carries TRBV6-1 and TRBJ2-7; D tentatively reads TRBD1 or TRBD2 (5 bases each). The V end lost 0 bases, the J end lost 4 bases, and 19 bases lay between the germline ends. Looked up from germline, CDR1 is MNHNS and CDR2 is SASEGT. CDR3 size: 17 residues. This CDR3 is CASSEAALAYEGYEQYF. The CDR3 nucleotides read TGTGCCAGCAGTGAAGCCGCCTTGGCCTACGAGGGGTACGAGCAGTACTTC.